This T cell receptor (beta chain) was observed in a study of technical replicates of blood from a handful of donors. Trimming took off 9 bases at V and 3 bases at J, with 14 bases between the two ends. Germline CDR1 is LNHDA and CDR2 is SQIVND (reference sequence). CDR3 length: 13 residues. Libraries were prepared by immunoSEQ multiplex PCR; TCRdb keeps only in-frame clonotypes and omits some of them. The sample lists 14,000 or so clones, roughly 80% occurring once. The specimen was PBMCs. The J gene is TRBJ1-1, the V gene TRBV19; D gene unclear. This sequence originates from a human donor in good health. CDR3: CASTITSYTEAFF. The CDR3 DNA reads as TGTGCCAGCACGATTACATCGTACACTGAAGCTTTCTTT.